This TCR beta chain was profiled in a study of response to subunit inactivated influenza vaccine. The study, taken as a whole, reports: With each seasonal influenza vaccination, the authors suggested, few new T cells are recruited.

Details on this clonotype: Its antigen remains unidentified.

One entry per CDR3 protein, called by TCRdb with MiXCR from the RT-PCR reads. The table lists about 540,000 distinct CDR3 sequences, approximately 14% of them singletons. This CDR3 spans 18 amino acids. Between the trimmed V and J ends, which lost 5 bases and 2 bases, there was a span of 21 bases. Germline V CDR1 and CDR2: SGHAT, FQNNGV. The gene calls are TRBV11-2 and TRBJ2-2; TRBD1 might be the D (6 bases). This clonotype was obtained from a man over 45 who received an inactivated influenza vaccine. The specimen was PBMCs from blood, collected about 11 days after vaccination. CDR3 protein: CASSPRPTGTINTGELFF. Here the CDR3 DNA reads TGTGCCAGCAGCCCTCGCCCTACAGGGACGATTAACACCGGGGAGCTGTTTTTT. Variable domain in full (rest from reference TRBV11-2 and TRBJ2-2): EAGVAQSPRYKIIEKRQSVAFWCNPISGHATLYWYQQILGQGPKLLIQFQNNGVVDDSQLPKDRFSAERLKGVDSTLKIQPAKLEDSAVYLCASSPRPTGTINTGELFFGEGSRLTVL.